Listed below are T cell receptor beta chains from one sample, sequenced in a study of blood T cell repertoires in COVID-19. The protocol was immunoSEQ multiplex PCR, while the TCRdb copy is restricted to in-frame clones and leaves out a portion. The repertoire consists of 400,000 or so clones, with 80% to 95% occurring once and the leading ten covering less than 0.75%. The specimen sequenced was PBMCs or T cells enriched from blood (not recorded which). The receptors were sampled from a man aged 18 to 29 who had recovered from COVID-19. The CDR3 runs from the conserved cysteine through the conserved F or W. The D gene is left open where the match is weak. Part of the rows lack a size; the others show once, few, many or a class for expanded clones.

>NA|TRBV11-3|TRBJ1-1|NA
CASSTRGGTGTEAFF
TGTGCCAGCAGCACTCGGGGGGGCACGGGGACTGAAGCTTTCTTT
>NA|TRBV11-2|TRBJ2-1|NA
CASSLEGEGRREQFF
TGTGCCAGCAGCCTAGAGGGGGAGGGACGGCGTGAGCAGTTCTTC
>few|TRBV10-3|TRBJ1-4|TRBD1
CAISDSPGGSEKLFF
TGTGCCATCAGTGACTCGCCAGGGGGCTCTGAAAAACTGTTTTTT
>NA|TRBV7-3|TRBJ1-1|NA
CASSFSAGANTEAFF
TGTGCCAGCAGCTTCTCGGCAGGGGCGAACACTGAAGCTTTCTTT
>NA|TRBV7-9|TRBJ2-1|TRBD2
CASSLALVLAGDNEQFF
TGTGCCAGCAGCTTAGCGCTCGTACTAGCGGGAGACAATGAGCAGTTCTTC
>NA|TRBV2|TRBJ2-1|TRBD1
CASRDREVYNEQFF
TGTGCCAGCCGGGACAGGGAGGTATACAATGAGCAGTTCTTC
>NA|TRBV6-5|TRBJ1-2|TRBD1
CASSSDRVGGYTF
TGTGCCAGCAGCTCGGACAGGGTGGGTGGCTACACCTTC
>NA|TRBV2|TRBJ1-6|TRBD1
CASSPLPFVRQGNNSPLHF
TGTGCCAGCAGTCCTCTCCCCTTTGTCAGACAGGGAAATAATTCACCCCTCCACTTT
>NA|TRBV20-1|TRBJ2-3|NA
CSARPEDTQYF
TGCAGTGCTAGACCCGAGGATACGCAGTATTTT
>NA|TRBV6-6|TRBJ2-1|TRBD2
CASRGTSGVSEQFF
TGTGCCAGCCGAGGGACTAGCGGCGTCAGTGAGCAGTTCTTC
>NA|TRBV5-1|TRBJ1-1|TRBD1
CASSFIDRATEAFF
TGCGCCAGCAGCTTTATTGACAGGGCCACTGAAGCTTTCTTT
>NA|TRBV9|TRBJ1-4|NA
CASSVRASNEKLFF
TGTGCCAGCAGCGTCAGGGCCTCTAATGAAAAACTGTTTTTT
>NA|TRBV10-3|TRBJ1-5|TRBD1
CAISGGTGVNQPQHF
TGTGCCATCAGTGGTGGGACAGGGGTCAATCAGCCCCAGCATTTT
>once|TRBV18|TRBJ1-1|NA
CASSPTRENTEAFF
TGTGCCAGCTCACCTACCCGGGAGAACACTGAAGCTTTCTTT
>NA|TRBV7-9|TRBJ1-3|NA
CASSYRRGGNTIYF
TGTGCCAGCAGTTATAGGAGAGGTGGAAACACCATATATTTT
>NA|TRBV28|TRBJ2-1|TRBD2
CASSFSGRIYNEQFF
TGTGCCAGCAGTTTTAGCGGGAGGATCTACAATGAGCAGTTCTTC
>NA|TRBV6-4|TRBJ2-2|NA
CASSESGGYTGELFF
TGTGCCAGCAGTGAGTCAGGAGGGTACACCGGGGAGCTGTTTTTT
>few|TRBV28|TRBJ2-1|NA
CASGAPAWNEQFF
TGTGCCAGCGGGGCACCCGCTTGGAATGAGCAGTTCTTC
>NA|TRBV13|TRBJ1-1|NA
CASSPTRKRMNTEAFF
TGTGCCAGCAGCCCGACTCGAAAGAGGATGAACACTGAAGCTTTCTTT
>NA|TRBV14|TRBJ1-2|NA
CASSRTTSGDGYTF
TGTGCCAGCAGCCGTACGACAAGCGGGGATGGCTACACCTTC
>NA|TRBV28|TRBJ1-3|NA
CASSPLPSGNTIYF
TGTGCCAGCAGTCCTCTACCCTCTGGAAACACCATATATTTT
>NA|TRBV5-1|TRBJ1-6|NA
CASSYEEAGDNSPLHF
TGCGCCAGCAGCTACGAGGAGGCGGGAGATAATTCACCCCTCCACTTT
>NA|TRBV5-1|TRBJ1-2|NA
CASSVDTNGYTF
TGCGCCAGCAGCGTGGACACGAATGGCTACACCTTC
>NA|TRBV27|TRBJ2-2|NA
CASSPLSIIRGGANTGELFF
TGTGCCAGCAGTCCACTCTCGATTATACGCGGGGGCGCTAACACCGGGGAGCTGTTTTTT
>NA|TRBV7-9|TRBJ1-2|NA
CASSLRPRGIDYGYTF
TGTGCCAGCAGCTTACGACCCCGGGGGATCGACTATGGCTACACCTTC
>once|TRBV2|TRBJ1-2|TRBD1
CASSDWDRYLYGYTF
TGTGCCAGCAGTGACTGGGACAGGTATCTCTATGGCTACACCTTC
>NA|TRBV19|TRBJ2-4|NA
CASSTQGRIAKNIQYF
TGTGCCAGTAGTACCCAGGGGCGAATAGCCAAAAACATTCAGTACTTC
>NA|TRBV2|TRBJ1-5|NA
CASSDSGRSNQPQHF
TGTGCCAGCAGTGATTCCGGGAGGAGCAATCAGCCCCAGCATTTT
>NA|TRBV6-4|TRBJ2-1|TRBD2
CASSDGTSGYNEQFF
TGTGCCAGCAGTGACGGGACTAGCGGCTACAATGAGCAGTTCTTC
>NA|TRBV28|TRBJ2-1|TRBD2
CASSLVGGPDEQFF
TGTGCCAGCAGTTTGGTGGGAGGGCCTGATGAGCAGTTCTTC
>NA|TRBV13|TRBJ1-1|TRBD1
CASGQGSSEAFF
TGTGCCAGCGGACAGGGGTCCTCTGAAGCTTTCTTT
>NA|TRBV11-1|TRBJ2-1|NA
CASSLAGGAEQFF
TGTGCCAGCAGCTTAGCCGGAGGGGCGGAGCAGTTCTTC
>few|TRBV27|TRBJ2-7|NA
CASSERDSPYGQYF
TGTGCCAGCTCTGAGAGGGACTCCCCATACGGGCAGTACTTC
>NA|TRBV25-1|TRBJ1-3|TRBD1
CASSVPGQGAAGNTIYF
TGTGCCAGCAGTGTCCCGGGACAGGGGGCGGCTGGAAACACCATATATTTT